This T cell receptor (beta chain) emerged from a study of blood T cell repertoires in COVID-19. This CDR3 contains 15 residues. V was pared by 0 bases and J by 5 bases, with 3 bases of the junction left unmatched. Germline V CDR1 and CDR2: SGHVS, FNYEAQ. Profiled with immunoSEQ multiplex PCR; TCRdb holds only in-frame clones, not every one. The sample has some 140,000 clones, approximately 86% seen once; the top ten hold over 0.55%. Patients at the Seattle site were enrolled during active infection and followed longitudinally. Sequences were obtained from peripheral blood. The rearrangement joins TRBV7-6 to TRBJ2-7; 11 nucleotides agree with TRBD1. The TCR comes from a man in his sixties with COVID-19, enrolled during active disease. CDR3 nucleotide sequence: TGTGCCAGCAGCTTAGCCGGACAGGGGGCGAACGAGCAGTACTTC. Amino acids: CASSLAGQGANEQYF.